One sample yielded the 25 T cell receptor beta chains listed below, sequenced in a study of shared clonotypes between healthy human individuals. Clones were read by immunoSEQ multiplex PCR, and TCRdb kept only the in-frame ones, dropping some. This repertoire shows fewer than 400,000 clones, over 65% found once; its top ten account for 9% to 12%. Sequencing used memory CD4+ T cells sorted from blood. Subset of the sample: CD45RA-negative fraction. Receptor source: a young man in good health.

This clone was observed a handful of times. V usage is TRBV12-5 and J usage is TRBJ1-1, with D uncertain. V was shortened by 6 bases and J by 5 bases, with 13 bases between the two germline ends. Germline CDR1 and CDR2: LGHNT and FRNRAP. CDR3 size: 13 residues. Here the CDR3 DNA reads TGTGCTAGTGGCCCCGGTGGTTTTACTGAAGCTTTCTTT. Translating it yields CASGPGGFTEAFF. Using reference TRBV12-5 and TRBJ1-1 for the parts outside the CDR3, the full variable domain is DARVTQTPRHKVTEMGQEVTMRCQPILGHNTVFWYRQTMMQGLELLAYFRNRAPLDDSGMPKDRFSAEMPDATLATLKIQPSEPRDSAVYFCASGPGGFTEAFFGQGTRLTVV.

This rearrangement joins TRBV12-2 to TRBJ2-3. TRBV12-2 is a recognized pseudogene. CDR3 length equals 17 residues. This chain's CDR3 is CASRLEGPAQSTDTQYF. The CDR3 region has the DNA TGTGCAAGTCGCTTAGAGGGTCCAGCGCAGAGCACAGATACGCAGTATTTT.

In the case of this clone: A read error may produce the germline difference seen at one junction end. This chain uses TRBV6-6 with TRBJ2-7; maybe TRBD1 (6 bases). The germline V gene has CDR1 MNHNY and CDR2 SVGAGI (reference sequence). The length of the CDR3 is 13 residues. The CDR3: CASRADSSHEQYF. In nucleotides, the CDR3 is TGTGCCAGCAGAGCGGACAGCTCCCACGAGCAGTACTTC.

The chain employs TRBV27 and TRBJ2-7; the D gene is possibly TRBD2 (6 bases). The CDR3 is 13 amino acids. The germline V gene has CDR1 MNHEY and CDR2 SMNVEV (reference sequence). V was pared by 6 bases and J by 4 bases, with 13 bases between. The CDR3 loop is CASSRVGGYEQYF. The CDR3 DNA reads TGTGCCAGCAGCCGAGTGGGGGGATACGAGCAGTACTTC.

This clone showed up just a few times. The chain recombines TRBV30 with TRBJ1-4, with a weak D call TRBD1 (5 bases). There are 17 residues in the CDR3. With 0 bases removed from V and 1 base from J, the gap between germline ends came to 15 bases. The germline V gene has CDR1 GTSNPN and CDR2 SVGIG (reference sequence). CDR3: CAWSVQYLGRTNEKLFF. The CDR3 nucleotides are TGTGCCTGGAGTGTACAGTATTTGGGACGAACTAATGAAAAACTGTTTTTT.

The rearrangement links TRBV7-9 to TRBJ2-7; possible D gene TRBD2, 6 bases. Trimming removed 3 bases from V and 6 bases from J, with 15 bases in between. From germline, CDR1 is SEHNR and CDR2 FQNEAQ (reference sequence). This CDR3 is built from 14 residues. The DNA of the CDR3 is TGTGCCAGCAGCTTGCTCGGGGGATTTAGCGAGCAGTACTTC. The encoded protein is CASSLLGGFSEQYF.

This chain's CDR3 is CASNTAIGYNEQFF. DNA for the CDR3: TGTGCCAGTAACACTGCGATTGGCTACAATGAGCAGTTCTTC. The chain couples TRBV19 to TRBJ2-1, with unresolved D. V lost 7 bases, J lost 3 bases, and 13 bases lay in between. This CDR3 region has 14 residues. Germline V lookup: CDR1 LNHDA, CDR2 SQIVND (reference sequence).

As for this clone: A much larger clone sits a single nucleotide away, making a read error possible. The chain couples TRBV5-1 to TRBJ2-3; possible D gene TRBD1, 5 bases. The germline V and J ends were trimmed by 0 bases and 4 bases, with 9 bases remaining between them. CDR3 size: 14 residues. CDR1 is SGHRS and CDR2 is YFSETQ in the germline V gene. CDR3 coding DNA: TGCGCCAGCAGCTTGGGGACAATGGCAGATACGCAGTATTTT. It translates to CASSLGTMADTQYF.

The CDR3 DNA reads as TGTGCCATCAGTGAGTCGAACGGGTATGAGCAGTTCTTC. Translated: CAISESNGYEQFF. This chain uses TRBV10-3 with TRBJ2-1; the D is unclear. V lost 0 bases, J lost 8 bases, and 8 bases lay in between. The germline CDR1 and CDR2 sequences are ENHRY and SYGVKD. The CDR3 runs to 13 residues.

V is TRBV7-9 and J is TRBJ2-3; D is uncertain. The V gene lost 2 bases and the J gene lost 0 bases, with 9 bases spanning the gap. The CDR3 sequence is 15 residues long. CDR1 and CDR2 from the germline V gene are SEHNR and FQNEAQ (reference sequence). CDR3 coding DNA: TGTGCCAGCAGCTTAAGGTCCGGTAGCACAGATACGCAGTATTTT. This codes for CASSLRSGSTDTQYF.

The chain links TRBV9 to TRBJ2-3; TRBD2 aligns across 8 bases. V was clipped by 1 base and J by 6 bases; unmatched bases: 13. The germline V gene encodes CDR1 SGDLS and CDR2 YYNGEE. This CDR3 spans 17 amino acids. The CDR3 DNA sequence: TGTGCCAGCAGCGTATCACCTCCAGCGGGAGCTTCCGATACGCAGTATTTT. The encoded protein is CASSVSPPAGASDTQYF.

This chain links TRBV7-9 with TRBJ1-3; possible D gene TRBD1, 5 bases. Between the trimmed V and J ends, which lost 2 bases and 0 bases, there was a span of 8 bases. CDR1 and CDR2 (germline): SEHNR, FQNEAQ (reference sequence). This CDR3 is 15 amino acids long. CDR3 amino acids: CASSLSRASGNTIYF. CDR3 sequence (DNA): TGTGCCAGCAGCTTAAGCAGGGCCTCTGGAAACACCATATATTTT.

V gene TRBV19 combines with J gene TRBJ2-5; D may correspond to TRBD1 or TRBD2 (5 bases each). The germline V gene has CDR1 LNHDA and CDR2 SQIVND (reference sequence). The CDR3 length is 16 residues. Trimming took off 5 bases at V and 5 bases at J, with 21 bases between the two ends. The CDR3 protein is CASSSLLQGVGETQYF. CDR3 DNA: TGTGCCAGTAGTTCCCTACTCCAGGGAGTGGGCGAGACCCAGTACTTC.

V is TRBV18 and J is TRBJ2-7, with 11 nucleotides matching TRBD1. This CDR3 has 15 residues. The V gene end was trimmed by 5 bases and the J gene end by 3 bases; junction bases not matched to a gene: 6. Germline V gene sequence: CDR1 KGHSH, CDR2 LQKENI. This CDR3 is CASSGAGTGGYEQYF. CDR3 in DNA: TGTGCCAGCTCAGGCGCCGGGACAGGGGGCTACGAGCAGTACTTC.

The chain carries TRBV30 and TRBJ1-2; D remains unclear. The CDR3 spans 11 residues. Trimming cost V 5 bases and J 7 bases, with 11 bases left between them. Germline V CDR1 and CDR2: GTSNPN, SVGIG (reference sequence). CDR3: CAWERATGYTF. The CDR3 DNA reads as TGTGCCTGGGAGAGGGCGACTGGCTACACCTTC. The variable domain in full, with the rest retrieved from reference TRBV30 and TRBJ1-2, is SQTIHQWPATLVQPVGSPLSLECTVEGTSNPNLYWYRQAAGRGLQLLFYSVGIGQISSEVPQNLSASRPQDRQFILSSKKLLLSDSGFYLCAWERATGYTFGSGTRLTVV.

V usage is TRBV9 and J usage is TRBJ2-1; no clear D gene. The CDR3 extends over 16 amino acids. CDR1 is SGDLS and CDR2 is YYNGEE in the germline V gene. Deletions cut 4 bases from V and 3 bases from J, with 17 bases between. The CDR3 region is CASSPRRQGNYNEQFF. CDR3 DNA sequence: TGTGCCAGCAGCCCCCGACGACAAGGAAACTACAATGAGCAGTTCTTC.

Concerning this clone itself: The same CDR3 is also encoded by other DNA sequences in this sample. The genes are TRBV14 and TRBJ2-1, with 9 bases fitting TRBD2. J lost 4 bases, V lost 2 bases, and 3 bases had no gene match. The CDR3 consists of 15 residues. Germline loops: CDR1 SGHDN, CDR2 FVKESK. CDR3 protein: CASSQLTSGYNEQFF. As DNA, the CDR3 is TGTGCCAGCAGCCAACTGACTAGCGGTTACAATGAGCAGTTCTTC.

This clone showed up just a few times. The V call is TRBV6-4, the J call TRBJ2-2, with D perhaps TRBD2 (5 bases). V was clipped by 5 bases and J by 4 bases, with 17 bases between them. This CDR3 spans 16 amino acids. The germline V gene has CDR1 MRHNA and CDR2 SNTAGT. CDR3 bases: TGTGCCAGCAGTCCCTCTCCGGGCGGGCCCACCGGGGAGCTGTTTTTT. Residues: CASSPSPGGPTGELFF.

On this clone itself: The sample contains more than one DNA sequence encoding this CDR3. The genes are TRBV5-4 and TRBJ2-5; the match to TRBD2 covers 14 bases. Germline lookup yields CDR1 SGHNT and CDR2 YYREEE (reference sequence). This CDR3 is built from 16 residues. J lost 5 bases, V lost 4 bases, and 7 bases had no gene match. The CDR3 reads CASSPGLAGGSETQYF. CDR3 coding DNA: TGTGCCAGCAGCCCCGGACTAGCGGGGGGTAGCGAGACCCAGTACTTC. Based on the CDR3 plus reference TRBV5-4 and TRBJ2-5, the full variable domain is ETGVTQSPTHLIKTRGQQVTLRCSSQSGHNTVSWYQQALGQGPQFIFQYYREEENGRGNFPPRFSGLQFPNYSSELNVNALELDDSALYLCASSPGLAGGSETQYFGPGTRLLVL.

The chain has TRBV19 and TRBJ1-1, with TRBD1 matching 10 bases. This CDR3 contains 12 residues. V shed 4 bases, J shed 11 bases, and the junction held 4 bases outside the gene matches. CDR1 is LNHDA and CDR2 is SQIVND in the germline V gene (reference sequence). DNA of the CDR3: TGTGCCAGTAGTAGCAGACAGGGGGCGGCTTTCTTT. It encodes CASSSRQGAAFF. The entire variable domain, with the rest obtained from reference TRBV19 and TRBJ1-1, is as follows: DGGITQSPKYLFRKEGQNVTLSCEQNLNHDAMYWYRQDPGQGLRLIYYSQIVNDFQKGDIAEGYSVSREKKESFPLTVTSAQKNPTAFYLCASSSRQGAAFFGQGTRLTVV.

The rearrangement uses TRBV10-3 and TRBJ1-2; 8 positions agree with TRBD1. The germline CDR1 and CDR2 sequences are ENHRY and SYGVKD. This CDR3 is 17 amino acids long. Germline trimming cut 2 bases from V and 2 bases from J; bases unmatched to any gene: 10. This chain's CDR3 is CAISEDYWDRRNYGYTF. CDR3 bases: TGTGCCATCAGTGAGGACTACTGGGACAGGAGAAACTATGGCTACACCTTC.

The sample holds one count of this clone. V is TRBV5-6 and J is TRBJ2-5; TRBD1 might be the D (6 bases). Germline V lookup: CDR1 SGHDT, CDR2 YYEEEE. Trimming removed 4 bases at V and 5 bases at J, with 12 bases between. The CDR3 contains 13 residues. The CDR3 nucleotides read TGTGCCAGCAGCCAACAGGGTAAGGAGACCCAGTACTTC. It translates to CASSQQGKETQYF.

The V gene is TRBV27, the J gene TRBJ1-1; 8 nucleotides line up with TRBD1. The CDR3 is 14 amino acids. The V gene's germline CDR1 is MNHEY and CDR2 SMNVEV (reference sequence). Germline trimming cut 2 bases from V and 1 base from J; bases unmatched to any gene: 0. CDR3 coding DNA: TGTGCCAGCAGTTTACAGGGGGCGAACACTGAAGCTTTCTTT. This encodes CASSLQGANTEAFF.

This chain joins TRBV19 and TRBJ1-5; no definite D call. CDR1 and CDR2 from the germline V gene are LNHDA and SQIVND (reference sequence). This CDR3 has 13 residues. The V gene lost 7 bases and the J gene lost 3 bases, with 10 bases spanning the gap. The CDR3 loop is CASNMELNQPQHF. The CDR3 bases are TGTGCCAGTAATATGGAACTCAATCAGCCCCAGCATTTT.

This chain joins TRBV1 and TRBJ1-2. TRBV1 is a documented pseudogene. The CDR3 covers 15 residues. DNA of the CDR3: TGCACCAGCAGGAGGGCAATGCGAAAGACCTATGGCTACACCTTC. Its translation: CTSRRAMRKTYGYTF.